Reported below is one TCR beta chain. The antigen is not known. Libraries were prepared by immunoSEQ multiplex PCR; TCRdb keeps only in-frame clonotypes and omits some of them. The data show about 7,000 clones, roughly 85% seen once. This sample is drawn from a study of T cells in lung cancer brain metastases. Trimming stripped 2 bases from V and 1 base from J, with 12 bases between. This CDR3 is built from 16 residues. Germline lookup yields CDR1 GTSNPN and CDR2 SVGIG (reference sequence). Points from the study as a whole: Paired lesions shared few clones; most were lesion-specific (mean Morisita roughly 0.21).

The clonotype comes from a man between 45 and 60 years old with non-small cell lung cancer. The sequencing input was tumor tissue from the primary lung tumor. This chain joins TRBV30 and TRBJ1-6; D unclear. Here the CDR3 reads CAWSSTSNSYNSPLHF. The CDR3 coding sequence is TGTGCCTGGAGTTCGACGTCGAATTCCTATAATTCACCCCTCCACTTT.